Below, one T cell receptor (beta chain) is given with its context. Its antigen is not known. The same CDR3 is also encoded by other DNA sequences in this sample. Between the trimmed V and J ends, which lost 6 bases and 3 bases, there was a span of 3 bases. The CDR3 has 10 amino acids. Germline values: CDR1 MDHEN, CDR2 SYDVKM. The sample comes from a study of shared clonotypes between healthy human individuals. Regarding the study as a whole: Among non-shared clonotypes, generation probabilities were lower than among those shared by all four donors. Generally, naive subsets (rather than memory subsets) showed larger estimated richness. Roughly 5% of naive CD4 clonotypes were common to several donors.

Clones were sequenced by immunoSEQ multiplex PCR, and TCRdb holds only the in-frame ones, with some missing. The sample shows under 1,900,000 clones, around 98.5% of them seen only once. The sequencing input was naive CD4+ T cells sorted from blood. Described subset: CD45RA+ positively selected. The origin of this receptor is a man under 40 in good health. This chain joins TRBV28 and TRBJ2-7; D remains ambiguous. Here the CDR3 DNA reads TGTGCCAGCAGCGACTACGAGCAGTACTTC. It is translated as CASSDYEQYF.